These T cell receptor beta chains were read from a single sample in a study of HIV-infected children after antiretroviral therapy interruption. TCRdb called the 3' RACE reads again in MiXCR, with one record for every CDR3 protein. In the table there are 30,000 to 50,000 distinct CDR3 sequences, about 6% of which are singletons. Sequences were derived from CD45RA+ CD4+ T cells from PBMCs, pooled from several time points, sampled from a donor given antiretroviral therapy, either interrupted or continuous. Every receptor here comes from a pool of human donors with HIV. CDR3s include the opening cysteine and the closing phenylalanine or tryptophan. D genes are given only for firm matches. Clone size is not always given. Where it is, it says once, few, many or a class for expanded clones.

TRBJ2-7 TRBD2 many TRBV7-2 CASTLTPTRWSGGGSSYEQYF TGTGCCAGCACCCTAACCCCAACCCGGTGGAGCGGGGGGGGGAGCTCCTACGAGCAGTACTTC
TRBJ1-2 . . TRBV20-1 CSANKDPRDGYTF TGCAGTGCTAACAAGGACCCGAGGGATGGCTACACCTTC
TRBJ2-1 . many TRBV12-3/TRBV12-4 CASSLGGGNYAEQFF TGTGCCAGCAGTTTGGGGGGGGGCAACTATGCTGAGCAGTTCTTC
TRBJ2-3 . many TRBV28 CASSLFGLARSTDTQYF TGTGCCAGCAGTTTATTCGGTCTAGCGAGAAGCACAGATACGCAGTATTTT
TRBJ1-1 . many TRBV12-3/TRBV12-4 CASSRQTEAFF TGTGCCAGCAGTAGACAGACTGAAGCTTTCTTT
TRBJ2-1 TRBD1 many TRBV28 CASSPGQNYAEQFF TGTGCTAGCAGTCCGGGACAGAACTATGCTGAGCAGTTCTTC
TRBJ2-1 . many TRBV7-2 CASSPTRYGGNEQFF TGTGCCAGCAGCCCCACCCGGTACGGTGGCAATGAGCAGTTCTTC
TRBJ2-4 TRBD1 many TRBV29-1 CSVVGTGKNIQYF TGCAGCGTTGTAGGGACAGGCAAAAACATTCAGTACTTC
TRBJ2-7 TRBD1 many TRBV18 CASSPGTGTYEQYF TGTGCCAGCTCACCCGGGACAGGGACCTACGAGCAGTACTTC
TRBJ2-7 . many TRBV12-3/TRBV12-4 CASSLTGYEQYF TGTGCCAGCAGCCTGACAGGCTACGAGCAGTACTTC
TRBJ2-2 . . TRBV10-2 CARRGSTGELFF TGCGCCAGGAGAGGGTCCACCGGGGAGCTGTTTTTT
TRBJ2-7 TRBD2 many TRBV29-1 CSVAMKLAGVGEQYF TGCAGCGTCGCCATGAAACTAGCGGGAGTCGGCGAGCAGTACTTC
TRBJ2-3 . few TRBV6-2/TRBV6-3 CASSYRGDTQYF TGTGCCAGCAGTTACAGGGGAGATACGCAGTATTTT
TRBJ2-1 TRBD2 . TRBV29-1 CSVAASGYYNEQFF TGCAGCGTTGCGGCTAGCGGGTACTACAATGAGCAGTTCTTC
TRBJ2-3 . . TRBV16 CASSQASSAETLYF TGTGCCAGCAGCCAAGCCAGTAGTGCAGAAACGCTGTATTTT
TRBJ2-7 TRBD2 medium-sized TRBV29-1 CSVEMSTSGSSGQYF TGCAGCGTTGAAATGTCCACTAGCGGGAGTAGCGGGCAGTACTTC
TRBJ1-5 TRBD1 many TRBV19 CASSLTTGTGSQPQHF TGTGCCAGTAGCCTCACGACCGGGACAGGGTCTCAGCCCCAGCATTTT
TRBJ2-3 . few TRBV5-1 CASSFGTLTDTQYF TGCGCCAGCAGCTTTGGGACGCTCACAGATACGCAGTATTTT
TRBJ2-4 . many TRBV7-2 CASSLGSAWQQNIQYF TGTGCCAGCAGCTTAGGGTCGGCATGGCAGCAAAACATTCAGTACTTC
TRBJ2-7 . many TRBV27 CASSLSAGYYEQYF TGTGCCAGCAGTTTATCGGCAGGGTACTACGAGCAGTACTTC
TRBJ2-3 . many TRBV7-2 CASSPGWGSGADTQYF TGTGCCAGCAGCCCAGGCTGGGGCTCGGGGGCAGATACGCAGTATTTT
TRBJ2-3 . many TRBV29-1 CSVGRGSTDTQYF TGCAGCGTTGGCAGGGGTAGCACAGATACGCAGTATTTT
TRBJ2-2 . many TRBV12-3/TRBV12-4 CASTSGTSTGELFF TGTGCCAGCACATCTGGGACGTCCACCGGGGAGCTGTTTTTT
TRBJ2-3 . many TRBV7-8 CASSLYLATDTQYF TGTGCCAGCAGCTTATATCTGGCCACAGATACGCAGTATTTT
TRBJ2-7 . many TRBV7-2 CASSPSWGYEQYF TGTGCCAGCAGCCCATCTTGGGGGTACGAGCAGTACTTC
TRBJ2-7 TRBD1 many TRBV7-2 CASSLGTGTGSYEQYF TGTGCCAGCAGCTTAGGGACCGGGACAGGGAGCTACGAGCAGTACTTC
TRBJ1-4 TRBD1 many TRBV28 CASSIAGTGNEKLFF TGTGCCAGCAGCATAGCCGGGACAGGGAATGAAAAACTGTTTTTT
TRBJ2-6 TRBD1 . TRBV20-1 CSARERTGISGANVLTF TGCAGTGCTAGAGAGCGGACAGGGATTTCTGGGGCCAACGTCCTGACTTTC
TRBJ2-1 . . TRBV5-1 CASSESDRGLGEQFF TGCGCCAGCAGTGAGAGTGATCGGGGCCTCGGTGAGCAGTTCTTC
TRBJ2-7 TRBD2 many TRBV6-2/TRBV6-3 CASSPGTSGGVEQYF TGTGCCAGCAGTCCCGGGACTAGCGGGGGCGTCGAGCAGTACTTC
TRBJ1-2 . many TRBV12-3/TRBV12-4 CASSLGQVYTF TGTGCCAGCAGTTTAGGGCAGGTCTACACCTTC